This entry lists 23 T cell receptor beta chains sequenced from one sample in a study of radiation and T cells in renal cell carcinoma. The time point here: baseline pretreatment blood. This sample's treatment: 15 Gy SBRT to primary tumor, nephrectomy 4 weeks later. Produced via immunoSEQ multiplex PCR; TCRdb's table is partial and in-frame only. Of around 64,000 clones in the sample, around 78% are singletons; the top ten hold 7.3%. The source was blood, collected from a patient whose treatment included radiotherapy and nephrectomy. These receptors were collected from a man between 60 and 75 years old with renal cell carcinoma.

This sequence joins TRBV5-4 and TRBJ2-1; 9 bases map to TRBD2. CDR1 and CDR2 (germline): SGHNT, YYREEE (reference sequence). Trimming removed 7 bases from V and 8 bases from J; junction bases left unmatched: 10. This CDR3 is built from 14 residues. CDR3 region: CASSLPPSGDEQFF. The CDR3 coding sequence is TGTGCCAGCTCACTTCCCCCTAGCGGGGATGAGCAGTTCTTC.

V and J are TRBV25-1 and TRBJ1-2, with D perhaps matching TRBD1 (6 bases). The CDR3 covers 13 residues. Trimming shortened V by 8 bases and J by 8 bases, and 18 bases separated the two germline ends. Germline V gives CDR1 MGHDK, CDR2 SYGVNS. As DNA, the CDR3 is TGTGCCAGCGGACCCGGACAGCGGAGGGGCTACACCTTC. Amino acid sequence: CASGPGQRRGYTF.

This clone has only a few counts. The V gene is TRBV30, the J gene TRBJ1-1, with D hard to call. The CDR3 has 16 residues. Germline CDR1 is GTSNPN and CDR2 is SVGIG (reference sequence). Between the trimmed V and J ends, which lost 0 bases and 4 bases, there was a span of 18 bases. The CDR3, as DNA: TGTGCCTGGAGTGTCTGGAGAGCGAACAGACCCACTGAAGCTTTCTTT. Translating gives CAWSVWRANRPTEAFF.

The CDR3 sequence: CASSTGGLGSPLHF. DNA of the CDR3: TGTGCCAGCAGTACTGGGGGGCTTGGGTCACCCCTCCACTTT. The V and J genes are TRBV7-9 and TRBJ1-6, with D tentatively TRBD1 (6 bases). CDR1 and CDR2 from the germline V gene are SEHNR and FQNEAQ (reference sequence). The CDR3 is 14 residues long. Trimming took 6 bases from V and 10 from J, leaving 16 bases between them.

The chain employs TRBV5-6 and TRBJ1-4; 8 bases agree with TRBD1. The CDR3 is made up of 15 amino acids. CDR1 is SGHDT and CDR2 is YYEEEE in the germline V gene. Trimming cost V 4 bases and J 6 bases; bases outside gene matches: 8. The CDR3 here is CASSRPRGQDEKLFF. CDR3 in DNA: TGTGCCAGCAGCCGTCCCAGGGGGCAGGATGAAAAACTGTTTTTT.

The rearrangement uses TRBV30 and TRBJ2-3; a possible D gene is TRBD2 (5 bases). The germline V and J ends were trimmed by 2 bases and 0 bases, with 9 bases remaining between them. This CDR3 has 14 residues. CDR1 is GTSNPN, CDR2 SVGIG, per germline (reference sequence). The CDR3, as DNA: TGTGCCTGGAGTCGCGGCGGGAGCACAGATACGCAGTATTTT. It is translated as CAWSRGGSTDTQYF.

The V gene is TRBV7-2, the J gene TRBJ2-2; D remains unclear. The germline CDR1 and CDR2 sequences are SGHTA and FQGNSA. The CDR3 sequence is 14 residues long. Trimming pared 3 bases from V and 1 base from J, leaving 6 bases between. The CDR3 is CASSFEVNTGELFF. The CDR3 DNA is TGTGCCAGCAGCTTCGAAGTGAACACCGGGGAGCTGTTTTTT.

The chain uses TRBV4-1 and TRBJ1-1; 10 bases are a match to TRBD1. Germline CDR1 MGHRA, CDR2 YSYEKL. V trimming: 0 bases; J trimming: 7 bases; junction bases outside the gene matches: 5. The CDR3 runs 15 residues. The DNA of the CDR3 is TGCGCCAGCAGCCAAGATGGGACAGGGGTCCTTGAAGCTTTCTTT. Translation: CASSQDGTGVLEAFF.

This chain joins TRBV5-1 and TRBJ2-6; D call uncertain. The CDR3 extends over 16 amino acids. V lost 1 base, J lost 0 bases, and 8 bases lay in between. CDR1 and CDR2 (germline): SGHRS, YFSETQ. The CDR3 loop reads CASSLKSDSGANVLTF. CDR3 coding DNA: TGCGCCAGCAGCTTGAAGTCAGACTCTGGGGCCAACGTCCTGACTTTC.

A remark on this clone: One end of the junction is discordant with germline, which a read error may explain. The CDR3 loop reads CASSPQEHGYTF. The CDR3 DNA reads TGTGCCAGCTCTCCACAGGAACATGGCTACACCTTC. The V gene is TRBV18, the J gene TRBJ1-2; D is possibly TRBD1 (5 bases). This CDR3 comprises 12 residues. Per the germline V gene, CDR1 is KGHSH and CDR2 is LQKENI.

Here the CDR3 reads CASSPRGAWNYGYTF. Here the CDR3 DNA reads TGTGCCAGCAGCCCGCGGGGGGCGTGGAACTATGGCTACACCTTC. This sequence joins TRBV7-8 and TRBJ1-2, with D maybe TRBD1 (6 bases). This CDR3 region has 15 residues. Germline V gene lookup returns CDR1 SGHVS and CDR2 FQNEAQ. The germline V and J ends were trimmed by 5 bases and 2 bases, with 15 bases remaining between them.

This clone came up once. The V call is TRBV6-5, the J call TRBJ2-7; 7 bases fit TRBD1. CDR1 is MNHEY and CDR2 is SVGAGI in the germline V gene. This CDR3 has 14 amino acids. V was clipped by 2 bases and J by 4 bases; unmatched bases: 5. CDR3 DNA sequence: TGTGCCAGCAGTTACAGGGCAGGGGGATACGAGCAGTACGTC. It specifies CASSYRAGGYEQYV.

A few counts support this clone. The gene calls are TRBV11-1 and TRBJ1-1, with 7 bases fitting TRBD1. The CDR3 has 16 amino acids. Germline assignment: CDR1 SGHAT and CDR2 FQDESV (reference sequence). J gave up 0 bases and V 1 base, and 5 bases lay outside the gene matches. CDR3 region: CASSLGDRTLNTEAFF. As DNA, the CDR3 is TGTGCCAGCAGCTTAGGGGACAGAACCCTGAACACTGAAGCTTTCTTT. Based on the CDR3 plus reference TRBV11-1 and TRBJ1-1, the full variable domain is EAEVAQSPRYKITEKSQAVAFWCDPISGHATLYWYRQILGQGPELLVQFQDESVVDDSQLPKDRFSAERLKGVDSTLKIQPAELGDSAMYLCASSLGDRTLNTEAFFGQGTRLTVV.

The chain employs TRBV19 and TRBJ2-2, with 14 positions matching TRBD2. The CDR3 length is 15 residues. From germline, CDR1 is LNHDA and CDR2 SQIVND (reference sequence). The V and J ends lost 4 bases and 8 bases, in that order; junction bases with no gene match: 3. The CDR3, as DNA: TGTGCCAGTAGTACCGGGACTAGCGGGAGAGGGGAGCTGTTTTTT. Translated: CASSTGTSGRGELFF.

The CDR3 region is CASSLSVTSTDTQYF. The CDR3 DNA reads as TGCGCCAGCAGCTTATCTGTCACTAGCACAGATACGCAGTATTTT. The genes are TRBV5-1 and TRBJ2-3; D remains unclear. CDR3 length: 15 residues. The V gene's germline CDR1 is SGHRS and CDR2 YFSETQ. Trimming removed 2 bases at V and 0 bases at J, with 10 bases between.

The J gene is TRBJ1-1, the V gene TRBV29-1; D is uncertain. V was pared by 4 bases and J by 0 bases, with 9 bases between. CDR3 size: 13 residues. Germline V gene sequence: CDR1 SQVTM, CDR2 ANQGSEA. This chain's CDR3 is CSVGGPMNTEAFF. CDR3 DNA sequence: TGCAGCGTTGGGGGTCCTATGAACACTGAAGCTTTCTTT.

This chain links TRBV5-1 with TRBJ2-2, with D possibly being TRBD1 (6 bases). V gave up 0 bases and J gave up 5 bases, with 14 bases separating them. Germline V gene sequence: CDR1 SGHRS, CDR2 YFSETQ. This CDR3 region has 16 residues. In nucleotides, the CDR3 is TGCGCCAGCAGCTTGGAGGCCAGGGGAAATACCGGGGAGCTGTTTTTT. As protein: CASSLEARGNTGELFF.

The chain combines TRBV6-1 with TRBJ1-2; D possibly corresponds to TRBD1 (6 bases). The V gene lost 2 bases and the J gene lost 2 bases, with 15 bases spanning the gap. Germline V gives CDR1 MNHNS, CDR2 SASEGT. The CDR3 has 16 residues. The CDR3 sequence is CASSETGGSLNYGYTF. The CDR3 DNA follows: TGTGCCAGCAGTGAAACCGGGGGCAGCTTGAACTATGGCTACACCTTC.

V usage is TRBV14 and J usage is TRBJ2-5; no reliable D call. The germline V and J ends were trimmed by 2 bases and 2 bases, with 9 bases remaining between them. The CDR3 sequence is 14 residues long. Germline V gene lookup returns CDR1 SGHDN and CDR2 FVKESK. The CDR3 loop is CASSQLRSQETQYF. The CDR3 DNA is TGTGCCAGCAGCCAACTACGATCTCAAGAGACCCAGTACTTC.

V gene TRBV19 combines with J gene TRBJ2-3, with a weak D call TRBD2 (7 bases). The CDR3 is 16 residues long. CDR1 is LNHDA and CDR2 is SQIVND in the germline V gene (reference sequence). V was pared by 3 bases and J by 4 bases, with 17 bases between. The CDR3 DNA is TGTGCCAGTAGTATGGGGGGGCAAGGGTTCGCAGATACGCAGTATTTT. Residues: CASSMGGQGFADTQYF. The whole variable domain, remainder taken from reference TRBV19 and TRBJ2-3, is DGGITQSPKYLFRKEGQNVTLSCEQNLNHDAMYWYRQDPGQGLRLIYYSQIVNDFQKGDIAEGYSVSREKKESFPLTVTSAQKNPTAFYLCASSMGGQGFADTQYFGPGTRLTVL.

This clone has only one observation. DNA for the CDR3: TGCAGCGTGCAACGACAGGCATACACCGGGGAGCTGTTTTTT. It specifies CSVQRQAYTGELFF. The V and J genes are TRBV29-1 and TRBJ2-2, with a tentative D call TRBD1 (6 bases). Germline assignment: CDR1 SQVTM and CDR2 ANQGSEA. The germline V and J ends were trimmed by 6 bases and 3 bases, with 14 bases remaining between them. The CDR3 consists of 14 residues.

This chain joins TRBV6-1 and TRBJ2-1, with 11 bases fitting TRBD2. V shed 7 bases and J 9 bases; nucleotides not matched to a gene: 5. Germline V gene lookup returns CDR1 MNHNS and CDR2 SASEGT. The CDR3 runs to 13 residues. Here the CDR3 DNA reads TGTGCCAGCACTACTAGCGGGAGAAGTGAGCAGTTCTTC. This encodes CASTTSGRSEQFF.

The chain is built from TRBV6-5 and TRBJ1-4, with 10 bases matching TRBD1. The V segment lost 4 bases and the J segment 8 bases; nucleotides outside the gene matches: 4. Germline CDR1 is MNHEY and CDR2 is SVGAGI. The CDR3 is 14 residues long. The CDR3 DNA reads TGTGCCAGCAGTTCCCGGACAGGGGGAGAAAAACTGTTTTTT. Protein sequence: CASSSRTGGEKLFF.